The 17 T cell receptor beta chains reported below all come from one sample, sequenced in a study of T cell clones after liver transplantation. Method: immunoSEQ multiplex PCR; TCRdb's copy keeps in-frame clones and lacks some. This sample carries roughly 80,000 clones, around 78% of them seen once, and the ten largest clones take less than 3%. This specimen consisted of CD4+ T cells from blood, obtained at the 22-month timepoint. These receptors were taken from a human patient who received a liver transplant. Some T cells may be graft donor cells.

This clone was seen once. The CDR3 here is CASSTRLGGANVLTF. The CDR3, as DNA: TGTGCCAGCAGTACCCGACTCGGCGGGGCCAACGTCCTGACTTTC. This chain joins TRBV28 and TRBJ2-6; D gene ambiguous. Per germline, CDR1 MDHEN and CDR2 SYDVKM. The CDR3 has 15 residues. V was pared by 5 bases and J by 4 bases, with 12 bases between.

This clone came up a few times. The chain employs TRBV6-6 and TRBJ2-7; TRBD1 aligns across 10 bases. The CDR3 contains 14 residues. CDR1 MNHNY and CDR2 SVGAGI come from the germline V gene (reference sequence). J was trimmed by 4 bases and V by 5 bases; bases with no gene match: 5. CDR3 in DNA: TGTGCCAGCAGTCCTCGGGACAGGGGTTACGAGCAGTACTTC. As protein: CASSPRDRGYEQYF.

The chain employs TRBV19 and TRBJ2-5; 9 bases agree with TRBD1. Per the germline V gene, CDR1 is LNHDA and CDR2 is SQIVND (reference sequence). CDR3 length equals 14 residues. With V trimmed by 5 bases and J by 4 bases, 5 bases remained unmatched. This CDR3 is CASSLGQGRETQYF. In DNA form, the CDR3 reads TGTGCCAGTAGTTTGGGACAGGGACGAGAGACCCAGTACTTC.

The chain recombines TRBV15 with TRBJ2-7; D ambiguous. This CDR3 spans 14 amino acids. The V end lost 1 base, the J end lost 2 bases, and 9 bases lay between the germline ends. The germline V gene encodes CDR1 LNHNV and CDR2 YYDKDF (reference sequence). The CDR3 reads CATSRGDSAYEQYF. The CDR3 nucleotides read TGTGCCACCAGCAGAGGCGACTCGGCCTACGAGCAGTACTTC.

This clone was seen just once. V gene TRBV5-5 combines with J gene TRBJ1-4; D might be TRBD1 (5 bases). Trimming pared 6 bases from V and 4 bases from J, leaving 16 bases between. Germline lookup yields CDR1 SGHKS and CDR2 YYEKEE (reference sequence). The CDR3 has 15 amino acids. The CDR3 bases are TGTGCCAGCACCGGAAGCTATGGGGGTAATGAAAAACTGTTTTTT. This codes for CASTGSYGGNEKLFF. The full variable domain, rest sourced from reference TRBV5-5 and TRBJ1-4, is DAGVTQSPTHLIKTRGQQVTLRCSPISGHKSVSWYQQVLGQGPQFIFQYYEKEERGRGNFPDRFSARQFPNYSSELNVNALLLGDSALYLCASTGSYGGNEKLFFGSGTQLSVL.

The chain links TRBV9 to TRBJ1-3, with a weak D call TRBD1 (6 bases). The CDR3 has 14 residues. V lost 4 bases, J lost 4 bases, and 12 bases lay in between. Germline V lookup: CDR1 SGDLS, CDR2 YYNGEE. CDR3 in DNA: TGTGCCAGCAGCTCTCGACAGGAGGGAAACACCATATATTTT. Its protein product is CASSSRQEGNTIYF.

The chain carries TRBV4-3 and TRBJ2-5, with 7 bases identical to TRBD1. This CDR3 contains 15 residues. Per the germline V gene, CDR1 is LGHNA and CDR2 is YSLEER. In nucleotides, the CDR3 is TGCGCGACGAAACGAACCCTCGACAGGGCGGAGACCCAGTACTTC. Amino acid sequence: CATKRTLDRAETQYF.

The chain couples TRBV10-3 to TRBJ2-5, with TRBD2 matching over 10 bases. The CDR3 totals 13 residues. Germline V gene sequence: CDR1 ENHRY, CDR2 SYGVKD. The J segment lost 5 bases and the V segment lost 11 bases, leaving 8 bases of the junction unmatched. The DNA of the CDR3 is TGTGCCGTCTCTAGCGGGAGTTTGGAGACCCAGTACTTC. Encoded protein: CAVSSGSLETQYF.

This chain connects TRBV30 to TRBJ2-7; D might be TRBD1 (5 bases). This CDR3 region has 13 residues. Germline V CDR1 and CDR2: GTSNPN, SVGIG (reference sequence). V was clipped by 0 bases and J by 4 bases, with 10 bases between them. CDR3 DNA sequence: TGTGCCTGGAGTGTACGGGCAGGGTACGAGCAGTACTTC. Amino acid sequence: CAWSVRAGYEQYF.

The J gene is TRBJ1-3, the V gene TRBV9; 9 bases fit TRBD1. Germline lookup yields CDR1 SGDLS and CDR2 YYNGEE. This CDR3 spans 15 amino acids. J lost 3 bases, V lost 2 bases, and 3 bases had no gene match. The CDR3 DNA follows: TGTGCCAGCAGCGTGCAGGACAGGGGTGGAAACACCATATATTTT. Its translation is CASSVQDRGGNTIYF.

The chain combines TRBV27 with TRBJ1-1; no firm D call. Trimming pared 6 bases from V and 1 base from J, leaving 12 bases between. The CDR3 is 14 amino acids. The germline CDR1 and CDR2 sequences are MNHEY and SMNVEV (reference sequence). CDR3 DNA: TGTGCCAGCAGCAATAGGGTGGCGAACACTGAAGCTTTCTTT. It translates to CASSNRVANTEAFF.

The table lists this clone with a count of one. CDR3 DNA: TGTGCCAGCAAACCCCCAATTGGCAATCAGCCCCAGCATTTT. Protein: CASKPPIGNQPQHF. This rearrangement joins TRBV28 to TRBJ1-5; D is unresolved. CDR3 length equals 14 residues. Per germline, CDR1 MDHEN and CDR2 SYDVKM. The V end lost 7 bases, the J end lost 2 bases, and 12 bases lay between the germline ends.

The chain is built from TRBV5-1 and TRBJ2-7; 10 nucleotides align to TRBD2. After removal of 0 bases from V and 7 bases from J, the junction contained 7 bases not matched to a gene. This CDR3 has 15 amino acids. In germline, CDR1 is SGHRS, CDR2 YFSETQ. CDR3: CASSLGSGGSGEQYF. The DNA of the CDR3 is TGCGCCAGCAGCTTGGGTAGCGGGGGGTCCGGGGAGCAGTACTTC.

The genes are TRBV5-4 and TRBJ2-1, with D unclear. CDR1 is SGHNT and CDR2 is YYREEE in the germline V gene (reference sequence). The V end was cut by 4 bases, the J end by 0 bases, with 11 bases between. The length of the CDR3 is 15 residues. The CDR3 DNA reads TGTGCCAGCAGCAAGGATGAGAGCTCCTACAATGAGCAGTTCTTC. This codes for CASSKDESSYNEQFF.

The rearrangement joins TRBV5-4 to TRBJ2-3; 8 nucleotides agree with TRBD1. CDR3 length: 15 residues. CDR1 and CDR2 from the germline V gene are SGHNT and YYREEE (reference sequence). Trimming at V came to 4 bases and at J to 6 bases, leaving 10 bases not matched to a gene. Written as DNA, the CDR3 is TGTGCCAGCAGCGGCGGGACAGGCCCAAGGGATACGCAGTATTTT. Protein sequence: CASSGGTGPRDTQYF.

This clone has more than one count but fewer than ten. CDR3 DNA: TGTGCCAGCAGATCAAACCCAGGGACGGAATCACCCCTCCACTTT. Protein: CASRSNPGTESPLHF. V usage is TRBV7-3 and J usage is TRBJ1-6; D may be TRBD1 (5 bases). This CDR3 is 15 amino acids long. V shed 6 bases and J shed 10 bases, with 19 bases lying between them. The V gene's germline CDR1 is SGHTA and CDR2 FQGTGA.

CDR3 coding DNA: TGTGCCAGCAGCTTAGAAGGGGGCGCGAAAAAGACCCAGTACTTC. Its protein product is CASSLEGGAKKTQYF. The chain combines TRBV7-9 with TRBJ2-5; 7 bases are a match to TRBD1. The CDR3 spans 15 residues. The junction had 8 bases not matched to a gene; V was cut back by 1 base and J by 6 bases. Germline V gives CDR1 SEHNR, CDR2 FQNEAQ (reference sequence).